These 29 T cell receptor beta chains share one sample of origin, sequenced in a study of shared clonotypes between healthy human individuals. This table comes from immunoSEQ multiplex PCR, and its TCRdb copy is limited to in-frame clones, with some not included. The sample holds about 2.1 million clones, 85% to 95% seen once. Positively selected for CCR7, the CD45RO-negative cells used as naive CD8 cells excluded terminally differentiated effector memory CD45RA+ cells. The specimen was naive CD8+ T cells from PBMCs. The receptor set was obtained from a man younger than 35 in good health. Some clones in this sample may be carry-over from other donors' samples.

J is TRBJ2-3 and V is TRBV7-6; TRBD2 matches at 11 bases. The CDR3 extends over 16 amino acids. The ends lost 5 bases at V and 0 bases at J; junction bases unmatched: 4. CDR1 and CDR2 from the germline V gene are SGHVS and FNYEAQ. This CDR3 is CASSKTSGTSTDTQYF. The CDR3 DNA is TGTGCCAGCAGCAAGACTAGCGGGACTAGCACAGATACGCAGTATTTT. Using reference TRBV7-6 and TRBJ2-3 for the parts outside the CDR3, the full variable domain is GAGVSQSPRYKVTKRGQDVALRCDPISGHVSLYWYRQALGQGPEFLTYFNYEAQQDKSGLPNDRFSAERPEGSISTLTIQRTEQRDSAMYRCASSKTSGTSTDTQYFGPGTRLTVL.

This clone has just one count. The chain is built from TRBV7-9 and TRBJ2-7, with D unresolved. Trimming pared 3 bases from V and 4 bases from J, leaving 13 bases between. The CDR3 runs 14 residues. Germline-derived CDR1 and CDR2 are SEHNR and FQNEAQ (reference sequence). CDR3 protein: CASSLSRIPYEQYF. CDR3 DNA: TGTGCCAGCAGCTTGTCGCGGATACCATACGAGCAGTACTTC.

The chain has TRBV5-6 and TRBJ1-5; 11 bases agree with TRBD1. V was clipped by 1 base and J by 3 bases; unmatched bases: 9. Germline V gene sequence: CDR1 SGHDT, CDR2 YYEEEE. The CDR3 is made up of 18 amino acids. CDR3 coding DNA: TGTGCCAGCAGCTTGATTCCCGGACAGGGGGCGCCCAATCAGCCCCAGCATTTT. Translated: CASSLIPGQGAPNQPQHF.

This clone appeared once. The chain couples TRBV11-2 to TRBJ2-1, with 8 bases lining up with TRBD1. V lost 3 bases and J lost 0; bases outside the gene matches: 10. Germline V gene data show CDR1 as SGHAT and CDR2 as FQNNGV. CDR3 size: 18 residues. CDR3 nucleotide sequence: TGTGCCAGCAGCTTGGATAGCAGGGGGCATAGCTCCTACAATGAGCAGTTCTTC. Translation: CASSLDSRGHSSYNEQFF.

V gene TRBV9 combines with J gene TRBJ2-1, with 8 bases lining up with TRBD2. The CDR3 runs to 16 residues. With 5 bases clipped from V and 4 bases from J, the junction kept 11 bases outside the gene matches. Germline values: CDR1 SGDLS, CDR2 YYNGEE. The CDR3 is CASSPSAGVGYNEQFF. DNA of the CDR3: TGTGCCAGCAGTCCATCAGCGGGAGTGGGATACAATGAGCAGTTCTTC.

V gene TRBV7-9 combines with J gene TRBJ2-7; 9 nucleotides match TRBD2. Trimming cost V 4 bases and J 5 bases; bases outside gene matches: 6. The germline V gene encodes CDR1 SEHNR and CDR2 FQNEAQ (reference sequence). The CDR3 runs 14 residues. The CDR3 sequence: CASSSGLAIDEQYF. For the CDR3, the DNA is TGTGCCAGCAGCTCCGGACTAGCGATCGACGAGCAGTACTTC.

As DNA, the CDR3 is TGTGCCAGCAAAACAACCGGGCTAGCGGGAGGGCGGGACTACGAGCAGTACTTC. Translation: CASKTTGLAGGRDYEQYF. The chain is built from TRBV28 and TRBJ2-7; 12 positions match TRBD2. This CDR3 is 18 amino acids long. J lost 3 bases, V lost 7 bases, and 16 bases had no gene match. The germline gives CDR1 MDHEN, CDR2 SYDVKM.

The V and J genes are TRBV5-4 and TRBJ2-7; TRBD1 aligns across 7 bases. The CDR3 is 14 amino acids. Germline values: CDR1 SGHNT, CDR2 YYREEE (reference sequence). V was clipped by 0 bases and J by 5 bases; unmatched bases: 5. The CDR3 DNA follows: TGTGCCAGCAGCTTGGACAGGGGAACCGACGAGCAGTACTTC. Its protein is CASSLDRGTDEQYF.

The chain carries TRBV19 and TRBJ1-1; D possibly corresponds to TRBD1 (5 bases). The CDR3 sequence is 17 residues long. The germline V gene encodes CDR1 LNHDA and CDR2 SQIVND (reference sequence). V dropped 3 bases and J dropped 0 bases, with 17 bases sitting between them. The CDR3 reads CASSMRGLPLLNTEAFF. In DNA, the CDR3 is TGTGCCAGTAGTATGCGGGGCCTACCACTATTGAACACTGAAGCTTTCTTT.

The chain employs TRBV13 and TRBJ1-2; 8 bases are a match to TRBD1. In germline, CDR1 is PRHDT, CDR2 FYEKMQ (reference sequence). This CDR3 is 17 amino acids long. V gave up 5 bases and J gave up 4 bases; unmatched junction bases: 15. CDR3: CASSLPNPGQGAYGYTF. The DNA of the CDR3 is TGTGCCAGCAGCCTCCCTAACCCCGGACAGGGCGCCTATGGCTACACCTTC.

This clone was detected only a few times. The chain combines TRBV28 with TRBJ1-2; unclear D gene. The length of the CDR3 is 13 residues. Trimming removed 3 bases at V and 4 bases at J, with 9 bases between. CDR1 and CDR2 from the germline V gene are MDHEN and SYDVKM. DNA of the CDR3: TGTGCCAGCAGTTTCGAGTTCCGCTATGGCTACACCTTC. Translation: CASSFEFRYGYTF.

This clone was recorded only once. The chain carries TRBV15 and TRBJ2-5; D possibly corresponds to TRBD2 (6 bases). From germline, CDR1 is LNHNV and CDR2 YYDKDF (reference sequence). The length of the CDR3 is 13 residues. V lost 5 bases, J lost 4 bases, and 11 bases lay in between. Here the CDR3 DNA reads TGTGCCACCAGCCCCCGGGAGTTAGAGACCCAGTACTTC. As protein: CATSPRELETQYF.

This clone showed up just once. The chain employs TRBV19 and TRBJ2-1, with 9 nucleotides matching TRBD2. The CDR3 sequence is 15 residues long. Germline CDR1 and CDR2: LNHDA and SQIVND (reference sequence). The junction had 5 bases not matched to a gene; V was cut back by 4 bases and J by 4 bases. The CDR3 is CASSKGLAPYNEQFF. The CDR3 DNA is TGTGCCAGTAGTAAGGGACTAGCTCCTTACAATGAGCAGTTCTTC.

The J gene is TRBJ1-2, the V gene TRBV19; the match to TRBD1 covers 9 bases. V gave up 7 bases and J gave up 4 bases; unmatched junction bases: 10. This CDR3 spans 15 amino acids. From germline, CDR1 is LNHDA and CDR2 SQIVND (reference sequence). CDR3 sequence: CASKKGQGWGYGYTF. The CDR3 region has the DNA TGTGCCAGTAAAAAGGGACAGGGTTGGGGCTATGGCTACACCTTC.

The chain combines TRBV19 with TRBJ2-7, with D maybe TRBD2 (6 bases). The CDR3 spans 12 residues. Germline assignment: CDR1 LNHDA and CDR2 SQIVND (reference sequence). The germline V and J ends were trimmed by 6 bases and 2 bases, with 8 bases remaining between them. The CDR3 spells CASRAGPYEQYF. DNA of the CDR3: TGTGCCAGTAGGGCGGGACCCTACGAGCAGTACTTC.

The table lists this clone with a count of one. The J gene is TRBJ2-3, the V gene TRBV13; no firm D call. V dropped 5 bases and J dropped 9 bases, with 18 bases sitting between them. The CDR3 consists of 14 residues. The V gene's germline CDR1 is PRHDT and CDR2 FYEKMQ (reference sequence). The CDR3 bases are TGTGCCAGCAGCCTCTTAGCTGGAGAACGCACGCAGTATTTT. Translated, it gives CASSLLAGERTQYF.

This clone occurred a few times. The chain links TRBV6-6 to TRBJ1-1; 8 bases fit TRBD1. The CDR3 consists of 13 residues. V trimming: 0 bases; J trimming: 6 bases; junction bases outside the gene matches: 0. The germline V gene has CDR1 MNHNY and CDR2 SVGAGI (reference sequence). The CDR3 is CASSYSTGAEAFF. The DNA for the CDR3 is TGTGCCAGCAGTTACTCGACAGGGGCTGAAGCTTTCTTT.

As concerns this clone: The same CDR3 is also encoded by other DNA sequences in this sample. The rearrangement uses TRBV9 and TRBJ2-5; tentatively, D is TRBD2 (6 bases). The V end was cut by 0 bases, the J end by 5 bases, with 14 bases between. CDR3 length equals 15 residues. CDR1 and CDR2 from the germline V gene are SGDLS and YYNGEE. CDR3 nucleotides: TGTGCCAGCAGCGTAGGCGGAGGGATAAAGGAGACCCAGTACTTC. Residues: CASSVGGGIKETQYF. Together with reference TRBV9 and TRBJ2-5, the CDR3 gives the full variable domain: DSGVTQTPKHLITATGQRVTLRCSPRSGDLSVYWYQQSLDQGLQFLIQYYNGEERAKGNILERFSAQQFPDLHSELNLSSLELGDSALYFCASSVGGGIKETQYFGPGTRLLVL.

The chain recombines TRBV5-1 with TRBJ2-1; 15 bases agree with TRBD2. Germline loops: CDR1 SGHRS, CDR2 YFSETQ. This CDR3 has 16 residues. The V gene end was trimmed by 3 bases and the J gene end by 6 bases; junction bases not matched to a gene: 4. The CDR3 loop reads CASSWTSGRAGNEQFF. The DNA for the CDR3 is TGCGCCAGCAGCTGGACTAGCGGGAGGGCTGGCAATGAGCAGTTCTTC.

The rearrangement links TRBV30 to TRBJ2-3; 10 nucleotides agree with TRBD2. Germline CDR1 GTSNPN, CDR2 SVGIG (reference sequence). This CDR3 region has 15 residues. Trimming at V came to 3 bases and at J to 0 bases, leaving 3 bases not matched to a gene. This chain's CDR3 is CAWRETSGSTDTQYF. For the CDR3, the DNA is TGTGCCTGGAGGGAGACTAGCGGGAGCACAGATACGCAGTATTTT.

The chain employs TRBV4-2 and TRBJ2-1; D is perhaps TRBD2 (5 bases). This CDR3 comprises 15 residues. Germline CDR1 reads LGHNA; CDR2 reads YNFKEQ. V gave up 2 bases and J gave up 4 bases, with 12 bases separating them. DNA for the CDR3: TGTGCCAGCAGCCAACTATTGACTAATTACAATGAGCAGTTCTTC. Translation: CASSQLLTNYNEQFF.

V is TRBV27 and J is TRBJ2-5; TRBD2 matches at 11 bases. Germline trimming cut 3 bases from V and 2 bases from J; bases unmatched to any gene: 8. Germline assignment: CDR1 MNHEY and CDR2 SMNVEV (reference sequence). The CDR3 consists of 17 residues. DNA of the CDR3: TGTGCCAGCAGTTTGAGGGGACTAGCGGAGACTCAAGAGACCCAGTACTTC. It specifies CASSLRGLAETQETQYF.

J is TRBJ1-1 and V is TRBV30, with no clear D. The CDR3 is 12 residues long. V lost 0 bases to trimming and J lost 8 bases, with 10 bases between them. Germline CDR1 and CDR2: GTSNPN and SVGIG (reference sequence). The CDR3 nucleotides are TGTGCCTGGAGTGTACGACCAGAAGAAGCTTTCTTT. This sequence encodes CAWSVRPEEAFF.

This chain joins TRBV9 and TRBJ2-7; 7 nucleotides match TRBD2. There are 15 residues in the CDR3. J gave up 1 base and V 4 bases, and 8 bases lay outside the gene matches. Germline CDR1 is SGDLS and CDR2 is YYNGEE. The CDR3: CASSPAGRESYEQYF. The CDR3 DNA reads as TGTGCCAGCAGCCCAGCGGGACGGGAATCCTACGAGCAGTACTTC. Full variable domain (missing parts from reference TRBV9 and TRBJ2-7): DSGVTQTPKHLITATGQRVTLRCSPRSGDLSVYWYQQSLDQGLQFLIQYYNGEERAKGNILERFSAQQFPDLHSELNLSSLELGDSALYFCASSPAGRESYEQYFGPGTRLTVT.

The V call is TRBV7-3, the J call TRBJ2-6; 7 bases align to TRBD1. The junction had 6 bases not matched to a gene; V was cut back by 3 bases and J by 1 base. CDR1 SGHTA and CDR2 FQGTGA come from the germline V gene. The CDR3 loop spans 17 amino acids. CDR3 nucleotides: TGTGCCAGCAGCTTTGGGACAGCAATATCTGGGGCCAACGTCCTGACTTTC. This gives the protein CASSFGTAISGANVLTF.

The V and J genes are TRBV29-1 and TRBJ2-1, with TRBD2 matching 13 bases. The ends lost 6 bases at V and 7 bases at J; junction bases unmatched: 9. The CDR3 runs to 15 residues. CDR1 and CDR2 from the germline V gene are SQVTM and ANQGSEA. CDR3 in amino acids: CSVDGLAGERNEQFF. CDR3 DNA sequence: TGCAGCGTCGATGGACTAGCGGGAGAGCGGAATGAGCAGTTCTTC.

The chain carries TRBV29-1 and TRBJ2-7; TRBD1 is a possible D gene (5 bases). Trimming removed 5 bases at V and 3 bases at J, with 14 bases between. The CDR3 has 13 residues. Germline loops: CDR1 SQVTM, CDR2 ANQGSEA. CDR3 bases: TGCAGCGTTCTAAGCCAGGGTGTCTACGAGCAGTACTTC. Amino acids: CSVLSQGVYEQYF.

The chain couples TRBV7-9 to TRBJ2-7; D could derive from TRBD1 or TRBD2 (5 bases each). V lost 5 bases and J lost 3, with 20 bases in between. In germline, CDR1 is SEHNR, CDR2 FQNEAQ (reference sequence). CDR3 size: 16 residues. CDR3 coding DNA: TGTGCCAGCAGCCCGACTAAGGGGTCAGGGTTCTACGAGCAGTACTTC. It codes for CASSPTKGSGFYEQYF.

This clone is a singleton in its sample. Other DNA sequences of this sample code for an identical CDR3. V gene TRBV28 combines with J gene TRBJ2-1; weak D call: TRBD1 (6 bases). The CDR3 is 15 residues long. The germline V gene has CDR1 MDHEN and CDR2 SYDVKM. Trimming removed 6 bases from V and 4 bases from J, with 16 bases in between. The CDR3: CASSLGDRSYNEQFF. In DNA form, the CDR3 reads TGTGCCAGCAGCCTCGGCGACAGGAGTTACAATGAGCAGTTCTTC.